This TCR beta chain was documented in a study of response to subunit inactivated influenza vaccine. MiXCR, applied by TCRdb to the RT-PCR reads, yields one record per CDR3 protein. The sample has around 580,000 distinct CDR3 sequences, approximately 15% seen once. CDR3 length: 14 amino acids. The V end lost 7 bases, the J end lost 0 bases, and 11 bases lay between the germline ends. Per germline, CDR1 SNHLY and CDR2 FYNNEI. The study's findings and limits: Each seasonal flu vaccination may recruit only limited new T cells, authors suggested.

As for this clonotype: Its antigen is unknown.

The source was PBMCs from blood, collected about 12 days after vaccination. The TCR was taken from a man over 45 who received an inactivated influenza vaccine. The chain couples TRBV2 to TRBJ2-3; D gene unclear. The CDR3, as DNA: TGTGCCAGCAAACTGGCTCGTAGCACAGATACGCAGTATTTT. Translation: CASKLARSTDTQYF.